This T cell receptor (beta chain) was sequenced for a study of T cells in Graves' hyperthyroidism and ophthalmopathy. On the study more broadly: Peripheral blood was secured at the point of initial diagnosis, before any treatment. Overall study findings and caveats: Ophthalmopathy was distinguished from stable hyperthyroidism by 13 V-J signatures. Among clonotypes expanded in thyroid above 0.001, most were also found in blood. It was a median around 6 months before onset that the model predicted ophthalmopathy.

This clonotype showed up just a few times. Its antigen is unknown. The V end lost 7 bases, the J end lost 0 bases, and 13 bases lay between the germline ends. This CDR3 has 14 residues. Germline CDR1 is LNHDA and CDR2 is SQIVND (reference sequence). Amplified TCR beta CDR3 regions derived from RNA transcripts. First-round RT-PCR targeting the TCR CDR3 was performed with the HTBI primer set. TCRdb reanalysed the multiplex PCR reads using MiXCR and keeps one entry per CDR3 protein. Of almost 500,000 distinct CDR3 sequences in the sample, under 25% were seen once. The TCR sequence derives from a woman aged 70-85 years with Graves' ophthalmopathy. The genes are TRBV19 and TRBJ2-7; D might be TRBD2 (6 bases). Source material: blood. The CDR3 protein is CASTGTSYSYEQYF. CDR3 in DNA: TGTGCCAGTACGGGGACTTCTTACTCCTACGAGCAGTACTTC.